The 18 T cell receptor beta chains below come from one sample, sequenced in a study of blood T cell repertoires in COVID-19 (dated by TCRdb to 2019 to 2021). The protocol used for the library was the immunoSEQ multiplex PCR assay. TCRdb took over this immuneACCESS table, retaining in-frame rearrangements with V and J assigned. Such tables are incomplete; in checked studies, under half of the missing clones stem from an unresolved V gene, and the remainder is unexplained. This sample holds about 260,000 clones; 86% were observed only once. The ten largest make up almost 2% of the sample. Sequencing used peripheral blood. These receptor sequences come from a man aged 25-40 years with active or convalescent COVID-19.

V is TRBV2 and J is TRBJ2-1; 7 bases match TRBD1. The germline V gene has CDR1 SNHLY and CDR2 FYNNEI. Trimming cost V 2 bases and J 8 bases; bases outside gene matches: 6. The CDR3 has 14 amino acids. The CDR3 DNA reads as TGTGCCAGCAGTGAAAGTCAGGGGGTACATGAGCAGTTCTTC. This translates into CASSESQGVHEQFF.

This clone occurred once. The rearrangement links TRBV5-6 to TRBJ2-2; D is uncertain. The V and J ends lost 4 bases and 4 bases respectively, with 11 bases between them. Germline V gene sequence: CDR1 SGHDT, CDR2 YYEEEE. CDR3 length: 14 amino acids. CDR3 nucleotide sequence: TGTGCCAGCAGCACCGGGTTCGTCACCGGGGAGCTGTTTTTT. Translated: CASSTGFVTGELFF.

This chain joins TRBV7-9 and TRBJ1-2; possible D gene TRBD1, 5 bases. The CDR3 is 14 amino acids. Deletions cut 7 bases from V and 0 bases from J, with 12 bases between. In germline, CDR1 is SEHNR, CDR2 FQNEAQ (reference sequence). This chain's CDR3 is CASTEGVTNYGYTF. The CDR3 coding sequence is TGTGCCAGCACGGAAGGGGTTACTAACTATGGCTACACCTTC.

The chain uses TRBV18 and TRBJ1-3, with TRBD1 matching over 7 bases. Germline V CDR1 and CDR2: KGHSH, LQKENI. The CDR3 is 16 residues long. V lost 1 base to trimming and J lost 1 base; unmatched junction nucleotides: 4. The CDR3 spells CASSPQGAKSGNTIYF. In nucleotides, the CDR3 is TGTGCCAGCTCACCACAGGGGGCGAAGTCTGGAAACACCATATATTTT.

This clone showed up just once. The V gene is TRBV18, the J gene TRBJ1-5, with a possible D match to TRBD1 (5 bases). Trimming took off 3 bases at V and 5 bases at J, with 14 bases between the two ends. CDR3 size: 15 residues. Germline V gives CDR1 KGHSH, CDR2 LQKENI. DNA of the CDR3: TGTGCCAGCTCACCTCAACCAGGGAATGATCAGCCCCAGCATTTT. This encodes CASSPQPGNDQPQHF.

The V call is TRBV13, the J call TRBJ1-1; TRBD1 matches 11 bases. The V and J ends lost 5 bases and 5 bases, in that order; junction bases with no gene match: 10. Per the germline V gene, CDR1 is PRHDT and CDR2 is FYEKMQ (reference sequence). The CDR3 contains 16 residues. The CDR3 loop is CASSPDQGQGATEAFF. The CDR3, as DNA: TGTGCCAGCAGCCCAGACCAAGGACAGGGGGCAACTGAAGCTTTCTTT.

CDR3 sequence: CASSFGQALNTEAFF. The CDR3 DNA reads as TGTGCCAGCAGTTTCGGACAAGCCTTGAACACTGAAGCTTTCTTT. V usage is TRBV6-5 and J usage is TRBJ1-1, with D perhaps TRBD1 (5 bases). V was cut by 4 bases and J by 0 bases, with 12 bases left in between. The germline V gene has CDR1 MNHEY and CDR2 SVGAGI. The CDR3 covers 15 residues.

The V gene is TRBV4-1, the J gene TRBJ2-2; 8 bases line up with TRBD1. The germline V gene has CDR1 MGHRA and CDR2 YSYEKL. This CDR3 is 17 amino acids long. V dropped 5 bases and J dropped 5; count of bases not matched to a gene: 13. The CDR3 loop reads CASSTRTGQERTGELFF. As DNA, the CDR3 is TGCGCCAGCAGCACCCGGACAGGGCAGGAAAGAACCGGGGAGCTGTTTTTT.

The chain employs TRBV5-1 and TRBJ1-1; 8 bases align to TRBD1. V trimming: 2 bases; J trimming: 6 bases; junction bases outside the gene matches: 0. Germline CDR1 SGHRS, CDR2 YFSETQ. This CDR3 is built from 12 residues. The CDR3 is CASSLQGAEAFF. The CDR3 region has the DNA TGCGCCAGCAGCTTACAGGGGGCTGAAGCTTTCTTT.

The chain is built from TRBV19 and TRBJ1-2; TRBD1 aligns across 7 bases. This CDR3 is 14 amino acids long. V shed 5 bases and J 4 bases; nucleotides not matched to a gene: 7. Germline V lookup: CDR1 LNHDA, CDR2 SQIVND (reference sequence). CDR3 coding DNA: TGTGCCAGTAGTCCGGACAGGACTTTCTATGGCTACACCTTC. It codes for CASSPDRTFYGYTF.

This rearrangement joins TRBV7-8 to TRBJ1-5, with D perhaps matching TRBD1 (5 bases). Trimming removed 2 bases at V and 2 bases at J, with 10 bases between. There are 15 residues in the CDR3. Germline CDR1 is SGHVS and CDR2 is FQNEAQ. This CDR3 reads CASSLRGRGNQPQHF. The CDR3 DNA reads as TGTGCCAGCAGCTTAAGGGGAAGGGGCAATCAGCCCCAGCATTTT.

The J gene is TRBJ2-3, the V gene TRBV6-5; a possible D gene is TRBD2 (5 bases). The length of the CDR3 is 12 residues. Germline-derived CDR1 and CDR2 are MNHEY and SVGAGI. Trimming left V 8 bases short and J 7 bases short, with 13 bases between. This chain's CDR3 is CASRGGFNTQYF. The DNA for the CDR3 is TGTGCCAGCCGCGGAGGATTTAATACGCAGTATTTT.

The CDR3 nucleotides read TGTGCCATCAGTGAGTCTCCCGCGGGTATCGGTATTCCAGATACGCAGTATTTT. It yields the protein CAISESPAGIGIPDTQYF. The chain links TRBV10-3 to TRBJ2-3; maybe TRBD2 (5 bases). The V end lost 0 bases, the J end lost 4 bases, and 20 bases lay between the germline ends. This CDR3 is 18 amino acids long. Per the germline V gene, CDR1 is ENHRY and CDR2 is SYGVKD.

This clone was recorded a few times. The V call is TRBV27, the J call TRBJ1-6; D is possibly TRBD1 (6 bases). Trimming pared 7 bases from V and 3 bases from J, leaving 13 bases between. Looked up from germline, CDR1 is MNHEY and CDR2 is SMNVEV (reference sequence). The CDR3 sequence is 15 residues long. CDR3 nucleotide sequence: TGTGCCAGCATCATCGGACAGATCTATAATTCACCCCTCCACTTT. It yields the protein CASIIGQIYNSPLHF.

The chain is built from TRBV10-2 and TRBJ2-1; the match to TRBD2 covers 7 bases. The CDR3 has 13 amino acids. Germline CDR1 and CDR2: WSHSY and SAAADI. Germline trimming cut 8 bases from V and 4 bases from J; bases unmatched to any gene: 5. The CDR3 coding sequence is TGCGCCAGCGGCGGTAGCGGGTACAATGAGCAGTTCTTC. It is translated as CASGGSGYNEQFF.

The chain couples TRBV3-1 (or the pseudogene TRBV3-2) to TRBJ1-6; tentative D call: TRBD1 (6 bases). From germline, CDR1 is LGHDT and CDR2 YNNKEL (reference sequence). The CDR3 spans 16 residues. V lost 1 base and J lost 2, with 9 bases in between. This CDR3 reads CASSQADRPYNSPLHF. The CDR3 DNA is TGTGCCAGCAGCCAAGCCGACAGGCCCTATAATTCACCCCTCCACTTT.

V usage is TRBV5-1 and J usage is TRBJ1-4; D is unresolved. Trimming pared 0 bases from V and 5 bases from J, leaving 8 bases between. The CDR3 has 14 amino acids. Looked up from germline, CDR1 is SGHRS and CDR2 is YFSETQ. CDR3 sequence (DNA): TGCGCCAGCAGCTTGGGCGGGAACAATGAAAAACTGTTTTTT. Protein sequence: CASSLGGNNEKLFF.

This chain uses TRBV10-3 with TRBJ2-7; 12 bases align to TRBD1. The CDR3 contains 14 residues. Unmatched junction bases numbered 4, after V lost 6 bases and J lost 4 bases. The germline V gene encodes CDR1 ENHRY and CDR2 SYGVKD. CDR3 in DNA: TGTGCCATCAGGGGGACAGGGGGCGAATACGAGCAGTACTTC. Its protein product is CAIRGTGGEYEQYF.